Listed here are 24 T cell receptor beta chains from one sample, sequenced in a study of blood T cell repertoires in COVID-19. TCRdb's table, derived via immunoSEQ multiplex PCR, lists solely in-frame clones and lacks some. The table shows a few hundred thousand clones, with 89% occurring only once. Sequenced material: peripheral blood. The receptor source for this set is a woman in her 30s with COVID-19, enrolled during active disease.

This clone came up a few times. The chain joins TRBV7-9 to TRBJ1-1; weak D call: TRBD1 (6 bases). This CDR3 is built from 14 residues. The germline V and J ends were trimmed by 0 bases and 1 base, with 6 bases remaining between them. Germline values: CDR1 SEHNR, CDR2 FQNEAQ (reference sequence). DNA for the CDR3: TGTGCCAGCAGCTTAGCAGGGGGGAACACTGAAGCTTTCTTT. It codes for CASSLAGGNTEAFF.

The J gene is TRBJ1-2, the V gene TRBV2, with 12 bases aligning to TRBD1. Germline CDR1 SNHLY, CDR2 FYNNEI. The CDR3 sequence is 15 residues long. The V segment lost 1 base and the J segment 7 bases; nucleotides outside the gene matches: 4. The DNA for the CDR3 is TGTGCCAGCAGTGAAGAGGGACAGGGGGCGCGTGGCTACACCTTC. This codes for CASSEEGQGARGYTF.

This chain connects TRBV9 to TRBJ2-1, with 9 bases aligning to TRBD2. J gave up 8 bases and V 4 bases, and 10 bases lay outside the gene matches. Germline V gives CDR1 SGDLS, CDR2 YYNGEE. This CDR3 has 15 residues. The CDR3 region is CASSSRGGATHEQFF. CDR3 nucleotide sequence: TGTGCCAGCAGCTCCCGCGGGGGGGCTACCCATGAGCAGTTCTTC.

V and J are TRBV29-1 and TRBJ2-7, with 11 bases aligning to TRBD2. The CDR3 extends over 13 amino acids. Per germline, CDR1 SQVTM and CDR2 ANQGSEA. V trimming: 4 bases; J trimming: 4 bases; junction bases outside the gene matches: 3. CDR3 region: CSVVTSGEYEQYF. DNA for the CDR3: TGCAGCGTTGTGACTAGCGGGGAGTACGAGCAGTACTTC.

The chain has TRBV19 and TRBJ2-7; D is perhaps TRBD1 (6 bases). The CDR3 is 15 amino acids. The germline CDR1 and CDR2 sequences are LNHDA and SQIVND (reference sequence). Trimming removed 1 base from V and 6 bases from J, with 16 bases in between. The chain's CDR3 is CASSIGNIRTAEQYF. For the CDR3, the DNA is TGTGCCAGTAGTATAGGCAATATTAGGACAGCCGAGCAGTACTTC.

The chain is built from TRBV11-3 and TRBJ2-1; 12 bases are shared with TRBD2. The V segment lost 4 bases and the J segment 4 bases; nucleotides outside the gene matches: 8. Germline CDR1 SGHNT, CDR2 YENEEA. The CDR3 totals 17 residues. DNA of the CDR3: TGTGCCAGCAGCTCGGGATCACTAGCGGGGGGTTACAATGAGCAGTTCTTC. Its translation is CASSSGSLAGGYNEQFF.

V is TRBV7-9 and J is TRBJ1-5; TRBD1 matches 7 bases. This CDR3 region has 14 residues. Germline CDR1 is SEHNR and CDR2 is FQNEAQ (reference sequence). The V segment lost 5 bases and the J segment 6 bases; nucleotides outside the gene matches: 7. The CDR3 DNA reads TGTGCCAGCAGCAACAGGGGCTCAGGTCAGCCCCAGCATTTT. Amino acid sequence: CASSNRGSGQPQHF.

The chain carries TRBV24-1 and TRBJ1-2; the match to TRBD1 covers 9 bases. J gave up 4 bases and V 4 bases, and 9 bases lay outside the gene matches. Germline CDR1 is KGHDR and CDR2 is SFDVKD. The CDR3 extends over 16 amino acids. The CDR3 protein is CATSEGRGQGGYGYTF. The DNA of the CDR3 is TGTGCCACCAGTGAAGGGAGGGGACAGGGCGGCTATGGCTACACCTTC.

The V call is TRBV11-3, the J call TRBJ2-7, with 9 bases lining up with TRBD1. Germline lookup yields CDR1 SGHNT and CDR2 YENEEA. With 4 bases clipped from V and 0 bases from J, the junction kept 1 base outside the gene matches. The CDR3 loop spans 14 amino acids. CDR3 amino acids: CASSSGQGSYEQYF. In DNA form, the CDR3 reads TGTGCCAGCAGCTCGGGACAGGGCTCCTACGAGCAGTACTTC. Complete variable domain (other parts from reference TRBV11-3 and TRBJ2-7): EAGVVQSPRYKIIEKKQPVAFWCNPISGHNTLYWYLQNLGQGPELLIRYENEEAVDDSQLPKDRFSAERLKGVDSTLKIQPAELGDSAVYLCASSSGQGSYEQYFGPGTRLTVT.

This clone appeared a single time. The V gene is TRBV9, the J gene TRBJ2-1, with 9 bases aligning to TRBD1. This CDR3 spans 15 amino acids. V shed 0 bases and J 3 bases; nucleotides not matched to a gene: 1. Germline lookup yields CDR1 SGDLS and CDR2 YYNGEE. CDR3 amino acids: CASSVAGQGYNEQFF. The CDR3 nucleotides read TGTGCCAGCAGCGTAGCGGGACAGGGCTACAATGAGCAGTTCTTC.

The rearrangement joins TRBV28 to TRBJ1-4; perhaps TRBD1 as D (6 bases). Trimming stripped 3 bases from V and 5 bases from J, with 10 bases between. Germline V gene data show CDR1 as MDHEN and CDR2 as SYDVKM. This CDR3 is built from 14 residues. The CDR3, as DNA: TGTGCCAGCAGTTTCGGGGGGGCGAATGAAAAACTGTTTTTT. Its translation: CASSFGGANEKLFF.

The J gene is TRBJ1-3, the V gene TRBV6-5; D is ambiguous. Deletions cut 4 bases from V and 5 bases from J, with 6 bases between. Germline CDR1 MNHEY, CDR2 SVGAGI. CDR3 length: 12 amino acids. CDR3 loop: CASSLQRNTIYF. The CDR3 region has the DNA TGTGCCAGCAGTTTACAGCGAAACACCATATATTTT.

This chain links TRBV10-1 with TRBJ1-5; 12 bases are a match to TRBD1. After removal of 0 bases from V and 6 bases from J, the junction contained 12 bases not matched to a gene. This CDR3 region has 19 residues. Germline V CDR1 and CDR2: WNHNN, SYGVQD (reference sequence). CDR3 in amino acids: CASSESPKRDRGRGQPQHF. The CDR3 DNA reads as TGCGCCAGCAGTGAGTCGCCCAAACGGGACAGGGGGCGAGGTCAGCCCCAGCATTTT.

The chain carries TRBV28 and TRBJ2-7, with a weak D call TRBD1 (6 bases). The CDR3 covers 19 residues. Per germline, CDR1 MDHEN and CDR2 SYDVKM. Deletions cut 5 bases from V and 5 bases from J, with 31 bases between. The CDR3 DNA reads TGTGCCAGCAGTGGTCTTCTCGGATCCCAGGGGACAACCCTCCACGAGCAGTACGTC. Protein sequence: CASSGLLGSQGTTLHEQYV.

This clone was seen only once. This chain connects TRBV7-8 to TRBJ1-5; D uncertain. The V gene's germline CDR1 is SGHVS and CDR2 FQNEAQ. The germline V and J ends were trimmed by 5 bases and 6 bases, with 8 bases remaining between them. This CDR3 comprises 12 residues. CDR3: CASSPGRQPQHF. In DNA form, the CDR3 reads TGTGCCAGCAGCCCCGGTCGTCAGCCCCAGCATTTT.

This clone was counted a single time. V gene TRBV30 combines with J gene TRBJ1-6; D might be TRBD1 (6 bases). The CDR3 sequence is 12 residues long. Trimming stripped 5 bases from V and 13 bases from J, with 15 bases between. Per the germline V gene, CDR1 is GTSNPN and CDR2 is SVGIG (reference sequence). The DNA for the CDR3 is TGTGCCTGGTGTACAGGGCGAGCGCCCCTCCACTTT. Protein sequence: CAWCTGRAPLHF.

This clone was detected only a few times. The CDR3 region has the DNA TGTGCCAGCAGCTTGGGACGGGGGTCGGATTCACCCCTCCACTTT. It translates to CASSLGRGSDSPLHF. V usage is TRBV5-5 and J usage is TRBJ1-6, with TRBD1 as a possible D gene (5 bases). CDR1 SGHKS and CDR2 YYEKEE come from the germline V gene (reference sequence). The CDR3 spans 15 residues. Trimming pared 0 bases from V and 8 bases from J, leaving 12 bases between. The whole variable domain, filled in from reference TRBV5-5 and TRBJ1-6, reads DAGVTQSPTHLIKTRGQQVTLRCSPISGHKSVSWYQQVLGQGPQFIFQYYEKEERGRGNFPDRFSARQFPNYSSELNVNALLLGDSALYLCASSLGRGSDSPLHFGNGTRLTVT.

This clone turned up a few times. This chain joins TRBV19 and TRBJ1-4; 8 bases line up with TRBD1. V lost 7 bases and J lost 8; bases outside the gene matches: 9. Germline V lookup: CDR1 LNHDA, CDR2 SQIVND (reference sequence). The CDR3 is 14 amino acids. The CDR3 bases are TGTGCCAGTAAACCCCTAGACAGGGGAGAAAAACTGTTTTTT. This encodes CASKPLDRGEKLFF.

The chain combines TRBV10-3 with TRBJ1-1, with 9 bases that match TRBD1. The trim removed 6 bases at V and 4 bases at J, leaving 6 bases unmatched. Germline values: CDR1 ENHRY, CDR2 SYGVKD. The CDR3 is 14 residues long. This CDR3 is CAISPRGQGTEAFF. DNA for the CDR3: TGTGCCATCAGCCCCAGGGGACAGGGCACTGAAGCTTTCTTT.

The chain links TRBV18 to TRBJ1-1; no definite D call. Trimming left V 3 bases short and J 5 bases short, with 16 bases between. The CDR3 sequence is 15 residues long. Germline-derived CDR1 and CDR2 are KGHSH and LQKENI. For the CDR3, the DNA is TGTGCCAGCTCACCCAATCCCGGGGATAGGACTGAAGCTTTCTTT. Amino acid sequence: CASSPNPGDRTEAFF.

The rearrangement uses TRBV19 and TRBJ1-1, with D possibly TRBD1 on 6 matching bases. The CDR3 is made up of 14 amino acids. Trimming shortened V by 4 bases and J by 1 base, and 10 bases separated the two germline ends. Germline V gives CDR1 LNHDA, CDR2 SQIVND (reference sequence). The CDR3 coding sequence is TGTGCCAGTAGTAATGGGGGCTGGAACACTGAAGCTTTCTTT. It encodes CASSNGGWNTEAFF. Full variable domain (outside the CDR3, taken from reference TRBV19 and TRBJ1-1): DGGITQSPKYLFRKEGQNVTLSCEQNLNHDAMYWYRQDPGQGLRLIYYSQIVNDFQKGDIAEGYSVSREKKESFPLTVTSAQKNPTAFYLCASSNGGWNTEAFFGQGTRLTVV.

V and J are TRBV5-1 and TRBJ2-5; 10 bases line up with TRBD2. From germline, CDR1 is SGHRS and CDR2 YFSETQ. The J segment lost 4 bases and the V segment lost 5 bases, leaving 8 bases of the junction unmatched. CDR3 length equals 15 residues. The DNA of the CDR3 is TGCGCCAGCAGTTGGCAAGCGGGGGGGCGAGAGACCCAGTACTTC. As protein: CASSWQAGGRETQYF.

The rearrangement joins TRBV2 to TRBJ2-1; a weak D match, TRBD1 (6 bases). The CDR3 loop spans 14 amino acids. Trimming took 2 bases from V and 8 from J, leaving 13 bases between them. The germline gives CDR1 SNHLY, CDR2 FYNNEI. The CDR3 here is CASSESGQPYEQFF. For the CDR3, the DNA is TGTGCCAGCAGTGAATCGGGACAACCTTATGAGCAGTTCTTC.

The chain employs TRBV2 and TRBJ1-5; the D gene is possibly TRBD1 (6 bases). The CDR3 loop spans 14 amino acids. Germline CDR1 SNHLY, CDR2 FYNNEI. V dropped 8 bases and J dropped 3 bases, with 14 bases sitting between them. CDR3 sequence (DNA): TGTGCCAGCGGAAGACAGGAGGACAATCAGCCCCAGCATTTT. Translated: CASGRQEDNQPQHF.